The present TCR beta chain was sequenced within a study of T cells in Graves' hyperthyroidism and ophthalmopathy. What was amplified from RNA transcripts were TCR beta CDR3 regions. The HTBI primer set drove a first-round RT-PCR of the TCR CDR3. TCRdb analysed the multiplex PCR reads with MiXCR anew, one entry per CDR3 protein. The sample yields hundreds of thousands of distinct CDR3 sequences, around 20% seen once. Patients affected by ophthalmopathy presented a Clinical Activity Score of at least 3, a NOSPECS grade of at least 4, and disease duration below 3 months. Fresh 10 ml peripheral blood yielded PBMCs. Germline CDR1 SEHNR, CDR2 FQNEAQ (reference sequence). This CDR3 has 16 amino acids. The ends were cut back, 3 bases at V and 0 bases at J, with 12 bases in the middle. The study, taken as a whole, reports: A model using 13 V-J features told ophthalmopathy apart from stable hyperthyroidism. Blood held most thyroid clonotypes expanded above 0.001 frequency.

This clonotype was picked up many times. Its antigen is unidentified. The TCR was taken from a man over 45 with Graves' ophthalmopathy. Sequences were obtained from blood. V gene TRBV7-9 combines with J gene TRBJ2-1; no definite D call. The CDR3 nucleotides are TGTGCCAGCAGCTTGTTAGGGCAGAGCTCCTACAATGAGCAGTTCTTC. Translated, it gives CASSLLGQSSYNEQFF.